Reported below is one TCR beta chain. Antigen unknown. This entry belongs to a study of cytomegalovirus exposure and HLA in healthy donors. Study-level points and caveats: TCR beta sequences numbering some 17,000 were associated with HLA alleles at 0.05 false discovery rate in a later analysis.

Germline V gene lookup returns CDR1 GTSNPN and CDR2 SVGIG (reference sequence). The CDR3 is 13 amino acids. V gave up 2 bases and J gave up 1 base, with 8 bases separating them. The PCR made use of 60 Vbeta and 13 Jbeta primers. As processed by the authors: The count from a later analysis was 65 million to 90 million unique TCR beta chains, some 11 million of them shared. Measured with immunoSEQ multiplex PCR; TCRdb has only the in-frame clones, and not every one. V, J and clone size are taken as reported in that table, and D and trimming were inferred from the DNA itself. The repertoire consists of around 33,000 clones, with roughly 90% occurring once and the leading ten covering less than 3.5%.

This sequence joins TRBV30 and TRBJ1-1, with TRBD1 as a possible D gene (5 bases). The sequence was obtained from a young woman in good health and CMV-seronegative. Sequencing was performed on PBMCs. The CDR3 protein is CAWSMTENTEAFF. The CDR3 DNA follows: TGTGCCTGGAGTATGACAGAGAACACTGAAGCTTTCTTT.